Listed here are 10 T cell receptor beta chains from one sample, sequenced in a study of cytomegalovirus exposure and HLA in healthy donors. The PCR ran on 60 Vbeta and 13 Jbeta primers. The method was immunoSEQ multiplex PCR; TCRdb's version includes in-frame clones alone and lacks a portion of them. Among fewer than 250,000 clones listed, around 80% were seen once. Specimen: PBMCs. Source of these receptors: a man aged 35-49 years in good health and CMV-seropositive.

V usage is TRBV2 and J usage is TRBJ2-1, with 8 bases that match TRBD2. The CDR3 length is 12 residues. V lost 1 base and J lost 15; bases outside the gene matches: 5. CDR1 and CDR2 (germline): SNHLY, FYNNEI. The CDR3 sequence is CASSEDSGDGFF. The CDR3 DNA follows: TGTGCCAGCAGTGAAGATAGCGGGGACGGGTTCTTC.

This chain links TRBV25-1 with TRBJ1-5; D gene ambiguous. V dropped 1 base and J dropped 6 bases, with 4 bases sitting between them. There are 12 residues in the CDR3. Germline V lookup: CDR1 MGHDK, CDR2 SYGVNS. CDR3 sequence reads: CASSEFGQPQHF. In DNA form, the CDR3 reads TGTGCCAGCAGTGAATTCGGTCAGCCCCAGCATTTT.

This rearrangement joins TRBV5-1 to TRBJ2-7, with D unclear. The CDR3 loop spans 14 amino acids. The V and J ends lost 0 bases and 3 bases respectively, with 10 bases between them. The germline gives CDR1 SGHRS, CDR2 YFSETQ. CDR3 sequence: CASSLGPDFYEQYF. The DNA of the CDR3 is TGCGCCAGCAGCTTGGGGCCTGACTTCTACGAGCAGTACTTC.

The chain combines TRBV29-1 with TRBJ1-5, with 8 bases identical to TRBD1. CDR1 is SQVTM and CDR2 is ANQGSEA in the germline V gene. Losses at the gene ends were 1 base for V and 2 bases for J; bases not matched to a gene: 4. This CDR3 is 15 amino acids long. The DNA of the CDR3 is TGCAGCGTTGAAGTCGGGGGACAGGGCAATCAGCCCCAGCATTTT. Amino acid sequence: CSVEVGGQGNQPQHF. Together with reference TRBV29-1 and TRBJ1-5, the CDR3 gives the full variable domain: SAVISQKPSRDICQRGTSLTIQCQVDSQVTMMFWYRQQPGQSLTLIATANQGSEATYESGFVIDKFPISRPNLTFSTLTVSNMSPEDSSIYLCSVEVGGQGNQPQHFGDGTRLSIL.

The V gene is TRBV7-2, the J gene TRBJ2-2; D is possibly TRBD2 (6 bases). This CDR3 spans 16 amino acids. Looked up from germline, CDR1 is SGHTA and CDR2 is FQGNSA. The V gene lost 5 bases and the J gene lost 0 bases, with 13 bases spanning the gap. For the CDR3, the DNA is TGTGCCAGCAGCCGTAGCGGTCCTCCGAACACCGGGGAGCTGTTTTTT. Encoded protein: CASSRSGPPNTGELFF.

The rearrangement links TRBV15 to TRBJ1-1; possibly TRBD1 for D (5 bases). Germline values: CDR1 LNHNV, CDR2 YYDKDF (reference sequence). V was trimmed by 0 bases and J by 1 base, leaving 6 bases between them. CDR3 size: 14 residues. In DNA, the CDR3 is TGTGCCACCAGCAGAGAGACAGAGAACACTGAAGCTTTCTTT. Translated: CATSRETENTEAFF. Full variable domain (outside the CDR3, taken from reference TRBV15 and TRBJ1-1): DAMVIQNPRYQVTQFGKPVTLSCSQTLNHNVMYWYQQKSSQAPKLLFHYYDKDFNNEADTPDNFQSRRPNTSFCFLDIRSPGLGDTAMYLCATSRETENTEAFFGQGTRLTVV.

This sequence joins TRBV15 and TRBJ2-7; 8 bases are shared with TRBD2. Germline V gene sequence: CDR1 LNHNV, CDR2 YYDKDF (reference sequence). This CDR3 region has 15 residues. Trimming removed 5 bases from V and 4 bases from J; junction bases left unmatched: 10. The CDR3 is CATSPSRLAFYEQYF. The CDR3 bases are TGTGCCACCAGCCCCAGTCGACTAGCGTTTTACGAGCAGTACTTC. The full variable domain, its missing parts supplied by reference TRBV15 and TRBJ2-7, is DAMVIQNPRYQVTQFGKPVTLSCSQTLNHNVMYWYQQKSSQAPKLLFHYYDKDFNNEADTPDNFQSRRPNTSFCFLDIRSPGLGDTAMYLCATSPSRLAFYEQYFGPGTRLTVT.

Comments on this clone: This CDR3 is also generated by other DNA sequences in the sample. The chain carries TRBV7-9 and TRBJ2-7; D might be TRBD2 (6 bases). CDR1 is SEHNR, CDR2 FQNEAQ, per germline (reference sequence). V was clipped by 2 bases and J by 3 bases, with 11 bases between them. CDR3 size: 14 residues. The CDR3 bases are TGTGCCAGCAGCTTAACGGGAGTGAACTACGAGCAGTACTTC. The encoded protein is CASSLTGVNYEQYF.

This clone has only a few counts. This sequence joins TRBV7-2 and TRBJ1-1; 7 bases match TRBD1. The V gene end was trimmed by 5 bases and the J gene end by 7 bases; junction bases not matched to a gene: 7. The germline V gene has CDR1 SGHTA and CDR2 FQGNSA. The CDR3 runs 13 residues. The CDR3: CASSQGTAGEAFF. The DNA of the CDR3 is TGTGCCAGCAGCCAAGGGACAGCGGGTGAAGCTTTCTTT.

This clone has only one observation. CDR3 region: CASTRYGQGNEKLFF. DNA of the CDR3: TGTGCCAGCACCAGATACGGACAGGGAAATGAAAAACTGTTTTTT. This chain uses TRBV6-6 with TRBJ1-4; TRBD1 matches 8 bases. The CDR3 is 15 amino acids. The J segment lost 5 bases and the V segment lost 7 bases, leaving 9 bases of the junction unmatched. CDR1 MNHNY and CDR2 SVGAGI come from the germline V gene (reference sequence).